The 27 T cell receptor beta chains given below trace back to one sample, sequenced in a study of cytomegalovirus exposure and HLA in healthy donors. TCRdb's table, derived via immunoSEQ multiplex PCR, lists solely in-frame clones and lacks some. The table has tens of thousands of clones, 93% seen once; the top ten hold 0.65% to 0.7%. The specimen was PBMCs. The receptor set was obtained from a man aged 18-30 years in good health and CMV-seronegative.

This chain connects TRBV29-1 to TRBJ1-5; 7 bases line up with TRBD1. The CDR3 extends over 13 amino acids. Germline values: CDR1 SQVTM, CDR2 ANQGSEA. After removal of 6 bases from V and 3 bases from J, the junction contained 5 bases not matched to a gene. The CDR3 coding sequence is TGCAGCGTGGCCGACAGGGCCAATCAGCCCCAGCATTTT. Protein product: CSVADRANQPQHF.

The chain is built from TRBV11-3 and TRBJ2-3, with 7 bases fitting TRBD1. From germline, CDR1 is SGHNT and CDR2 YENEEA. V was pared by 4 bases and J by 1 base, with 5 bases of the junction left unmatched. This CDR3 is 15 amino acids long. The DNA for the CDR3 is TGTGCCAGCAGCTCACAGGGGCTGCGCACAGATACGCAGTATTTT. Amino acid sequence: CASSSQGLRTDTQYF.

This rearrangement joins TRBV11-3 to TRBJ1-1; weak D call: TRBD1 (5 bases). Germline CDR1 and CDR2: SGHNT and YENEEA. CDR3 length equals 14 residues. Trimming stripped 5 bases from V and 0 bases from J, with 10 bases between. CDR3 amino acids: CASSLRGMNTEAFF. DNA of the CDR3: TGTGCCAGCAGCCTAAGGGGAATGAACACTGAAGCTTTCTTT.

The CDR3 spells CASSEAEAEETQYF. CDR3 in DNA: TGCGCCAGCAGTGAGGCAGAAGCGGAAGAGACCCAGTACTTC. This chain connects TRBV10-1 to TRBJ2-5, with D possibly matching TRBD2 (5 bases). The CDR3 is 14 amino acids. The germline gives CDR1 WNHNN, CDR2 SYGVQD (reference sequence). Trimming removed 2 bases at V and 3 bases at J, with 10 bases between.

The gene calls are TRBV19 and TRBJ2-4; a possible D gene is TRBD1 (6 bases). Germline CDR1 LNHDA, CDR2 SQIVND (reference sequence). Trimming removed 4 bases at V and 0 bases at J, with 25 bases between. This CDR3 has 20 amino acids. The CDR3 spells CASSRSYRVLIPIAKNIQYF. CDR3 nucleotide sequence: TGTGCCAGTAGTAGATCTTACAGGGTTCTAATACCTATAGCCAAAAACATTCAGTACTTC.

The chain is built from TRBV27 and TRBJ2-1, with D tentatively TRBD1 (6 bases). This CDR3 spans 15 amino acids. V was cut by 4 bases and J by 2 bases, with 12 bases left in between. Per the germline V gene, CDR1 is MNHEY and CDR2 is SMNVEV (reference sequence). CDR3 in DNA: TGTGCCAGCAGTTCCACAGGGATTGCCTACAATGAGCAGTTCTTC. This sequence encodes CASSSTGIAYNEQFF.

V usage is TRBV19 and J usage is TRBJ2-7, with 9 bases that match TRBD1. The CDR3 extends over 13 amino acids. Germline CDR1 is LNHDA and CDR2 is SQIVND (reference sequence). Trimming removed 4 bases from V and 6 bases from J; junction bases left unmatched: 4. In DNA form, the CDR3 reads TGTGCCAGTAGTAGGGACAGGGAGGCCGAGCAGTACTTC. This codes for CASSRDREAEQYF.

This clone was seen only once. The chain employs TRBV10-2 and TRBJ2-7; D might be TRBD1 (7 bases). V shed 4 bases and J shed 4 bases, with 17 bases lying between them. The V gene's germline CDR1 is WSHSY and CDR2 SAAADI. The length of the CDR3 is 15 residues. The CDR3, as DNA: TGCGCCAGCAGTGTCCCCAGCAGGGGGGAATACGAGCAGTACTTC. Its translation: CASSVPSRGEYEQYF.

This sequence joins TRBV2 and TRBJ2-3; tentative D call: TRBD2 (5 bases). V was trimmed by 6 bases and J by 2 bases, leaving 6 bases between them. This CDR3 has 12 residues. Germline-derived CDR1 and CDR2 are SNHLY and FYNNEI. The CDR3 region is CASRGLTDTQYF. CDR3 sequence (DNA): TGTGCCAGCAGAGGACTCACAGATACGCAGTATTTT.

This clone was counted a single time. J is TRBJ2-1 and V is TRBV5-5; 7 bases fit TRBD1. J was trimmed by 4 bases and V by 3 bases; bases with no gene match: 10. Germline loops: CDR1 SGHKS, CDR2 YYEKEE (reference sequence). The CDR3 runs 16 residues. This chain's CDR3 is CASSSTGVPTYNEQFF. For the CDR3, the DNA is TGTGCCAGCAGCTCTACAGGGGTTCCCACATACAATGAGCAGTTCTTC.

This chain connects TRBV9 to TRBJ2-7, with 14 positions matching TRBD2. CDR1 and CDR2 from the germline V gene are SGDLS and YYNGEE. Losses at the gene ends were 3 bases for V and 7 bases for J; bases not matched to a gene: 12. The CDR3 spans 17 residues. The CDR3, as DNA: TGTGCCAGCAGCGCGGGGGAACCGGGACTAGCGGGGGAAGAGCAGTACTTC. Its translation: CASSAGEPGLAGEEQYF.

The table lists this clone with a count of one. The genes are TRBV7-3 and TRBJ1-1, with D hard to call. This CDR3 has 13 residues. V lost 2 bases and J lost 1, with 5 bases in between. The germline V gene has CDR1 SGHTA and CDR2 FQGTGA. The CDR3 DNA is TGTGCCAGCAGCTTAGGCAAGAACACTGAAGCTTTCTTT. Protein: CASSLGKNTEAFF.

V usage is TRBV5-6 and J usage is TRBJ1-5; 8 nucleotides line up with TRBD1. V dropped 3 bases and J dropped 6; count of bases not matched to a gene: 2. The V gene's germline CDR1 is SGHDT and CDR2 YYEEEE. This CDR3 is built from 13 residues. The CDR3 DNA is TGTGCCAGCAGCTGGGACAGGAGTCAGCCCCAGCATTTT. The encoded protein is CASSWDRSQPQHF.

This chain uses TRBV19 with TRBJ1-5, with D maybe TRBD1 (5 bases). Germline values: CDR1 LNHDA, CDR2 SQIVND (reference sequence). V was cut by 5 bases and J by 7 bases, with 9 bases left in between. The CDR3 sequence is 12 residues long. In DNA form, the CDR3 reads TGTGCCAGTAGTCGAAGGGGCCAGCCCCAGCATTTT. This sequence encodes CASSRRGQPQHF. The full variable domain, its missing parts supplied by reference TRBV19 and TRBJ1-5, is DGGITQSPKYLFRKEGQNVTLSCEQNLNHDAMYWYRQDPGQGLRLIYYSQIVNDFQKGDIAEGYSVSREKKESFPLTVTSAQKNPTAFYLCASSRRGQPQHFGDGTRLSIL.

The gene calls are TRBV11-2 and TRBJ2-7; no reliable D call. Trimming removed 5 bases from V and 3 bases from J, with 8 bases in between. The CDR3 is made up of 12 amino acids. CDR1 SGHAT and CDR2 FQNNGV come from the germline V gene. The CDR3 spells CASSTTFYEQYF. The CDR3 DNA sequence: TGTGCCAGCAGCACTACGTTCTACGAGCAGTACTTC. The full variable domain, rest sourced from reference TRBV11-2 and TRBJ2-7, is EAGVAQSPRYKIIEKRQSVAFWCNPISGHATLYWYQQILGQGPKLLIQFQNNGVVDDSQLPKDRFSAERLKGVDSTLKIQPAKLEDSAVYLCASSTTFYEQYFGPGTRLTVT.

The genes are TRBV23-1 and TRBJ2-1; TRBD1 matches 9 bases. TRBV23-1 is identified as an open reading frame with a role that is uncertain. This CDR3 comprises 16 residues. The V segment lost 0 bases and the J segment 5 bases; nucleotides outside the gene matches: 5. The chain's CDR3 is CASSQSRGQGDNEQFF. The CDR3 DNA reads TGCGCCAGCAGTCAATCACGGGGACAGGGAGACAATGAGCAGTTCTTC.

The V call is TRBV23-1, the J call TRBJ1-5; D uncertain. TRBV23-1 qualifies as an ORF whose function is uncertain. CDR3 size: 16 residues. Trimming shortened V by 0 bases and J by 7 bases, and 16 bases separated the two germline ends. CDR3 protein: CASSQSESGGGQPQHF. CDR3 DNA: TGCGCCAGCAGTCAATCTGAGAGCGGCGGCGGCCAGCCCCAGCATTTT.

CDR3 loop: CASSLGWVGPYEQYF. The CDR3 DNA reads TGTGCCAGCAGCTTGGGTTGGGTGGGCCCCTACGAGCAGTACTTC. The gene calls are TRBV7-2 and TRBJ2-7; D ambiguous. CDR1 is SGHTA and CDR2 is FQGNSA in the germline V gene. The CDR3 length is 15 residues. Trimming pared 3 bases from V and 2 bases from J, leaving 14 bases between.

V is TRBV2 and J is TRBJ1-5; D possibly corresponds to TRBD1 (6 bases). The CDR3 has 14 residues. CDR1 is SNHLY and CDR2 is FYNNEI in the germline V gene. V was cut by 6 bases and J by 13 bases, with 22 bases left in between. Written as DNA, the CDR3 is TGTGCCAGCAGACAGAGTTCTACAGGGAGCAATCAGCATTTT. Translating it yields CASRQSSTGSNQHF.

The V gene is TRBV9, the J gene TRBJ2-3; 7 nucleotides align to TRBD2. The CDR3 is 18 amino acids. CDR1 and CDR2 from the germline V gene are SGDLS and YYNGEE. With 0 bases clipped from V and 4 bases from J, the junction kept 14 bases outside the gene matches. The CDR3 protein is CASSVATSVEYIADTQYF. Here the CDR3 DNA reads TGTGCCAGCAGCGTAGCTACTAGCGTAGAGTATATTGCAGATACGCAGTATTTT.

DNA for the CDR3: TGTGCCAGCAGCCTTCTAGGAGGGTCAGAGACCCAGTACTTC. Protein sequence: CASSLLGGSETQYF. This sequence joins TRBV5-4 and TRBJ2-5; a weak D match, TRBD2 (6 bases). CDR3 length: 14 amino acids. Trimming pared 4 bases from V and 4 bases from J, leaving 14 bases between. Per germline, CDR1 SGHNT and CDR2 YYREEE (reference sequence). Based on the CDR3 plus reference TRBV5-4 and TRBJ2-5, the full variable domain is ETGVTQSPTHLIKTRGQQVTLRCSSQSGHNTVSWYQQALGQGPQFIFQYYREEENGRGNFPPRFSGLQFPNYSSELNVNALELDDSALYLCASSLLGGSETQYFGPGTRLLVL.

CDR3 nucleotides: TGTGCCAGCAGCTCTCCGGGACTAGCGGTTTTCAATGAGCAGTTCTTC. Its protein product is CASSSPGLAVFNEQFF. This chain uses TRBV13 with TRBJ2-1; 11 nucleotides match TRBD2. CDR3 length: 16 residues. Germline V gene data show CDR1 as PRHDT and CDR2 as FYEKMQ (reference sequence). The V gene end was trimmed by 4 bases and the J gene end by 6 bases; junction bases not matched to a gene: 8.

The count of this clone is one. The chain joins TRBV11-1 to TRBJ1-2, with 7 bases that match TRBD1. Germline loops: CDR1 SGHAT, CDR2 FQDESV (reference sequence). This CDR3 contains 13 residues. With V trimmed by 5 bases and J by 2 bases, 2 bases remained unmatched. CDR3 sequence (DNA): TGTGCCAGCAGCCGGGACAGCAACTATGGCTACACCTTC. Protein: CASSRDSNYGYTF.

This clone was recorded only once. This chain links TRBV4-2 with TRBJ2-3; TRBD2 aligns across 11 bases. The CDR3 has 14 residues. Looked up from germline, CDR1 is LGHNA and CDR2 is YNFKEQ. The J segment lost 2 bases and the V segment lost 6 bases, leaving 1 base of the junction unmatched. The CDR3 loop is CASSSGRATDTQYF. As DNA, the CDR3 is TGTGCCAGCAGTAGCGGGAGGGCCACAGATACGCAGTATTTT.

The CDR3, as DNA: TGCAGTGCTACGGACAGGGGCCGAGCTTTCTTT. Translated, it gives CSATDRGRAFF. The gene calls are TRBV20-1 and TRBJ1-1; 9 bases align to TRBD1. The CDR3 extends over 11 amino acids. Trimming at V came to 4 bases and at J to 10 bases, leaving 4 bases not matched to a gene. Germline CDR1 DFQATT, CDR2 SNEGSKA (reference sequence).

The rearrangement links TRBV4-1 to TRBJ2-7, with TRBD2 identical over 8 bases. The CDR3 contains 16 residues. The V and J ends lost 1 base and 6 bases, in that order; junction bases with no gene match: 11. Germline CDR1 reads MGHRA; CDR2 reads YSYEKL. CDR3 coding DNA: TGCGCCAGCAGCCAAGCCGGGGGGGGCTTCTCGGGCGAGCAGTACTTC. This gives the protein CASSQAGGGFSGEQYF.

Note on this clone: One end of the junction fails to match germline, which may point to a read error. The V gene is TRBV7-3, the J gene TRBJ1-1, with a weak D call TRBD1 (5 bases). Germline CDR1 and CDR2: SGHTA and FQGTGA. The CDR3 is made up of 13 amino acids. The CDR3: CASSSRSQGELYF. In nucleotides, the CDR3 is TGTGCCAGCAGCTCCCGGTCCCAGGGCGAGCTCTACTTT.